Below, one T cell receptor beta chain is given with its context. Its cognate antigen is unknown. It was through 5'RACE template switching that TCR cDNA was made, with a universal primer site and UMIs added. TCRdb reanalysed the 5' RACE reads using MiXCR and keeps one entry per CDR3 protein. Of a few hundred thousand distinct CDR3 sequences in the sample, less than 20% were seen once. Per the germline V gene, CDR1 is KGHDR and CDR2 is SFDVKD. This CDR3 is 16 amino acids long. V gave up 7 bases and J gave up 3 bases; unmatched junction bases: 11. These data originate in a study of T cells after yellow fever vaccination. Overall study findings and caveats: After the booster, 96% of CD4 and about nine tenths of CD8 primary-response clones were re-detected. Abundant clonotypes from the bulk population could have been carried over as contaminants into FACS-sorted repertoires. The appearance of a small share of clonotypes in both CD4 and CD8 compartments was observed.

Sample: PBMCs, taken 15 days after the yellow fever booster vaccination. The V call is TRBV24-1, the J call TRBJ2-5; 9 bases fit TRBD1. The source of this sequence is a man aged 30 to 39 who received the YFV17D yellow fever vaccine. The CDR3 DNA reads TGTGCCACCAGCTATACCGGGACAGGGACCAAAGAGACCCAGTACTTC. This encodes CATSYTGTGTKETQYF.